This T cell receptor beta chain was profiled in a study of cytomegalovirus exposure and HLA in healthy donors (TCRdb year 2017). About the full investigation: According to an earlier analysis of 550 to 700 of the donors, about 179 million T cells yielded 120 million or so unique TCR beta sequences and less than 300 Gb of sequence data. Alongside the repertoire data, information on donor age, sex, ethnicity and CMV serostatus was compiled. In the later analysis, no new phenotypic data were used to find candidate immune exposures; instead, reliance was placed on TCR beta sequences and their occurrence across donors. An earlier analysis of around 580 of the donors used high-throughput TCR beta sequencing to judge whether each TCR beta V gene segment behaved as functional or pseudogenic. The study combined high-throughput TCR immunosequencing, statistical association of individual TCRs with disease status, and machine learning to predict cytomegalovirus infection status. Along with the approximately 650-subject first cohort, a separate validation cohort of over a hundred different subjects was used. All discovery cohort repertoires had been generated using a single sequencing platform. The number of typed donors differed by locus: about 620-640 for A, B, C, DRB1 and DQB1; 522 for DQA1; around 610 for DPA1; and around 490 for DPB1. Roughly 5 DR-DQ haplotypes were handled as single units for association and clustering, since linkage in the cohort was strong. Among roughly 400 genotyped donors of the cohort, an average of around 240,000 unique TCR beta nucleotide sequences was sequenced per donor, of which roughly 17% were non-productive. HLA typing covered class I and class II loci at four-digit resolution. The study aimed to test whether cataloging public T cell receptors could reveal signatures of past pathogen exposure. The study used immunosequencing to profile the T cell repertoires of 666 subjects and linked those repertoires to cytomegalovirus serostatus. Roughly 290 gigabases of sequencing data and around 85 million unique TCR sequences made up an early release that covered under 750 HLA-typed donors. A later analysis re-analyzed previously published TCR beta repertoires from roughly 600 donors and added high-resolution HLA genotyping to study TCR occurrence patterns. In a later genetic analysis, genome-wide SNP genotypes for about three fifths of the roughly 670 donors were used, and that subset was treated as a discovery cohort. Of the 350 to 400 genotyped donors, roughly 80% fell in the genetic ancestry cluster associated with self-reported Caucasian donors.

Library generation was performed with the immunoSEQ multiplex PCR assay. The multiplex PCR relied on a mix of 60 forward primers for TCR Vbeta segments and 13 reverse primers for TCR Jbeta segments. A multiplex PCR assay on genomic DNA amplified the CDR3 region of rearranged TCR beta genes. The Illumina HiSeq System was used to sequence the amplified TCR beta libraries as 87-base-pair reads. Per the source publication's procedure: Across the roughly 670 repertoires, a later analysis counted tens of millions of unique TCR beta chains, around 11 million of which were shared by at least two donors. Raw reads were error-corrected and collapsed into unique sequences by a nearest-neighbor algorithm in which closely related sequences were merged to remove PCR and sequencing errors. V, D and J gene segments were assigned by aligning CDR3 sequences to IMGT reference sequences. Each retained sequence needed at least a six-nucleotide match to both a V gene segment and a J gene segment. A rearrangement was called productive if the CDR3 had no stop codons and remained in frame with V and J, and every other rearrangement was called non-productive. Following IMGT convention, CDR3 was defined as the stretch from the second conserved V-encoded cysteine to the conserved J-encoded phenylalanine. The earlier analysis of 450 to 750 of the donors excluded any sequence lacking an unambiguous match to a single V gene segment. An earlier analysis of 587 of the donors classified V segments as functional when productive rearrangements were above 56.7% and as segregating when the standard deviation between donors was above 5%. A statistical classification framework was developed to diagnose cytomegalovirus status using the catalog of TCR beta chain sequences. In a later analysis, TCR nucleotide sequences were compared against IMGT/GENE-DB human TR gene sequences so that V and J genes could be assigned. A later analysis assigned CDR3 sequences and most-parsimonious VDJ recombination scenarios with the TCRdist pipeline. A later analysis defined each TCR beta chain by its CDR3 amino acid sequence plus V-gene family, and excluded reads lacking a unique V-gene family. To address suspected cross-contamination and a sequencing artifact, a later analysis removed 592 highly shared, low-generation-probability nucleotide sequences. In a later analysis, a clonal expansion index for each public chain was calculated from normalized within-repertoire ranks of inferred template counts. Generation probabilities in a later analysis came from a VDJ recombination model fitted to out-of-frame rearrangements, and those results were checked against IGoR. Hypergeometric tests were used in a later analysis to score TCR-TCR, TCR-HLA and TCR-CMV co-occurrence, with a repertoire-size bias correction applied to the TCR pairs. To estimate false discovery rates, a later analysis permuted the HLA or CMV assignments 20 times. In a later analysis, co-occurring TCRs were grouped using DBSCAN, with TCRdist sequence similarity added in when clustering inside HLA-allele-positive subsets. Repertoires with fewer than 30,000 or more than 120,000 public chains, plus five repertoires with anomalous nucleotide sharing, were excluded from co-occurrence clustering. Drawn from immuneACCESS, this table holds only the in-frame rearrangements with V and J called that TCRdb kept. Clones are partly lost; checked studies trace under half to an unresolved V gene and leave the rest unexplained. That table supplies the V and J calls and clone size; D and trimming were determined from the DNA. For this sample, the table gives tens of thousands of clones. The top ten clonotypes cover approximately 1.4% of the sample.

Details on this clone: The clone's antigen remains unknown.

Summary of the overall study and its limitations: Most TCR sequences were observed very rarely across donors, whereas some public TCRs were present in many individuals. Broadly in line with IMGT annotations, most TCR beta V segments showed up in productive rearrangements about 87% or about 30% of the time in an earlier analysis of some 590 of the donors. Linkage disequilibrium might explain the correlated functional status among segregating V segments, but an unknown experimental factor could not be ruled out. According to a later analysis, most CMV-associated TCR beta chains appeared to be HLA-restricted, and the HLA associations seemed to be driven largely by CMV exposure. At a false discovery rate of 0.05, a later analysis linked 16,951 TCR beta sequences to specific HLA alleles. Some 16 rarely observed V segments, including chromosome 9 orphons, were excluded from the earlier analysis of just under 600 of the donors because counts were too low. HLA typing was unavailable for some donors at each locus, so association tests used only the typed subset. Immune exposure information for the cohort was limited to CMV serostatus. In a later analysis, HLA-associated TCR beta chains were found to be more clonally expanded and to have lower generation probabilities than equally common non-associated chains. A group of highly shared sequence variants was considered likely to be a technical artifact of the sequencing pipeline. A total of 150 to 200 TCR beta chains were listed by the study as associated with cytomegalovirus. Roughly uniform sequencing depth across donors was assumed in presence/absence analyses, although this assumption may not hold. Some IMGT-functional V segments, including TRBV6-2 and TRBV6-3, could not be distinguished by the 87-base-pair reads and were therefore excluded. In a later analysis, several top co-occurrence clusters were reported to appear linked to parvovirus B19, influenza, CMV and Epstein-Barr virus. When HLA alleles, especially DR and DQ, strongly co-occurred, TCR associations were difficult to assign to individual alleles. It was suggested by the authors that the approach could potentially be generalized to other disease states and immunological phenotypes. In vitro tests confirmed that a few of the cytomegalovirus-associated TCR beta chains recognize cytomegalovirus antigens. The cohort was sequenced for TCR beta chains only, and without alpha or paired-chain data the features that could be detected were limited. According to a later analysis, TCR association rates differed among HLA loci, with DRB1 alleles showing the most associated TCRs and HLA-C alleles showing the fewest. According to a later genetic analysis, donors in an Asian-associated ancestry cluster had fewer N-insertions in productive TCRs than the roughly 660-donor mean. In a later genetic analysis, a missense DCLRE1C variant was associated with V-gene and J-gene trimming of TCR beta chains, and the association was replicated in an independent cohort. The classifier was reported to diagnose cytomegalovirus status with high specificity and sensitivity in both the original and validation cohorts. A further reported finding was that TCR beta sequences accurately predicted the HLA-A and HLA-B alleles for most subjects in the first cohort.

In total, roughly 710 healthy bone marrow donors made up the cohort. At the time of sampling, every cohort member was nominally healthy, though immune exposures that went unrecorded were likely present. The donor was CMV seronegative and belonged to the group of 352 seronegative cohort members. Each donor provided a peripheral blood sample, and peripheral blood mononuclear cells were used for TCR beta sequencing. The Qiagen DNeasy Blood Extraction Kit was used to extract genomic DNA from the blood cell samples. Via the germline V gene (reference sequence), CDR1 is SGHNT and CDR2 YYREEE. Cut back by 5 bases and 2 bases, the V and J ends lie 10 bases apart. From the cysteine up to the phenylalanine, the CDR3 has a length of 13 residues. The sequence is cut down to CDR3 DNA, 39 bases in frame from base 1.

The receptor was isolated from a woman in her sixties or seventies in good health and CMV-seronegative. The specimen sequenced was PBMCs. The chain is encoded by TRBV5-4 joined to TRBJ1-2; TRBD1 could be the D gene, as 5 bases match. The nucleotide sequence is given as TGTGCCAGCAGGGTACAGGAGAACTATGGCTACACCTTC. This codes for CASRVQENYGYTF.